A single sample gave rise to the 10 T cell receptor beta chains below, sequenced in a study of preoperative IRX-2 immunotherapy in early breast cancer. Treatment denoted: preoperative locoregional IRX-2 cytokine immunotherapy. Profiling relied on immunoSEQ multiplex PCR, and the TCRdb table lists in-frame clones only, not all of them. The repertoire consists of more than 50,000 clones, with approximately 93% occurring once and the leading ten covering roughly 1.7%. The biological material was taken from a patient treated with IRX-2 immunotherapy. The receptors were gathered from a human donor with breast cancer.

The gene calls are TRBV4-1 and TRBJ2-3, with TRBD2 matching over 15 bases. The V gene's germline CDR1 is MGHRA and CDR2 YSYEKL. Losses at the gene ends were 5 bases for V and 10 bases for J; bases not matched to a gene: 13. The CDR3 is made up of 17 amino acids. DNA for the CDR3: TGCGCCAGCAGCAAGGGACTAGCGGGGGGTCCAGCTAGGGCGCAGTATTTT. It is translated as CASSKGLAGGPARAQYF.

CDR3 residues: CASSSGIPEDEQFF. Written as DNA, the CDR3 is TGTGCCAGCTCCTCCGGGATACCGGAGGATGAGCAGTTCTTC. The V and J genes are TRBV27 and TRBJ2-1; tentative D call: TRBD2 (5 bases). Deletions cut 8 bases from V and 8 bases from J, with 19 bases between. Per germline, CDR1 MNHEY and CDR2 SMNVEV (reference sequence). This CDR3 comprises 14 residues.

The chain uses TRBV4-3 and TRBJ2-2; D is uncertain. The ends were cut back, 0 bases at V and 7 bases at J, with 0 bases in the middle. The CDR3 totals 11 residues. Germline V lookup: CDR1 LGHNA, CDR2 YSLEER. Written as DNA, the CDR3 is TGCGCCAGCAGCCAAGACGGGGAGCTGTTTTTT. Its protein product is CASSQDGELFF.

The V call is TRBV6-6, the J call TRBJ2-1, with 8 bases identical to TRBD1. The V and J ends lost 7 bases and 5 bases, in that order; junction bases with no gene match: 10. The germline V gene encodes CDR1 MNHNY and CDR2 SVGAGI (reference sequence). CDR3 size: 15 residues. The chain's CDR3 is CASKRSPDRDNEQFF. In DNA, the CDR3 is TGTGCCAGCAAACGGTCCCCGGACAGGGACAATGAGCAGTTCTTC.

The V and J genes are TRBV28 and TRBJ2-7; 8 nucleotides match TRBD2. The CDR3 has 16 residues. The J segment lost 1 base and the V segment lost 4 bases, leaving 9 bases of the junction unmatched. Germline CDR1 MDHEN, CDR2 SYDVKM. The CDR3 spells CASSYGGGGLSYEQYF. Written as DNA, the CDR3 is TGTGCCAGCAGTTACGGGGGGGGCGGGTTATCCTACGAGCAGTACTTC.

The V and J genes are TRBV27 and TRBJ1-2; 7 bases match TRBD1. V dropped 8 bases and J dropped 4; count of bases not matched to a gene: 10. The CDR3 is 14 residues long. Per the germline V gene, CDR1 is MNHEY and CDR2 is SMNVEV (reference sequence). The CDR3 region is CASGYTGVGYGYTF. CDR3 in DNA: TGTGCCAGCGGGTACACAGGGGTGGGCTATGGCTACACCTTC.

CDR3 sequence: CATSRELVYEQYF. CDR3 in DNA: TGTGCCACCAGCAGAGAGCTAGTCTACGAGCAGTACTTC. The V call is TRBV15, the J call TRBJ2-7, with D unresolved. The CDR3 is 13 amino acids. Trimming shortened V by 0 bases and J by 3 bases, and 6 bases separated the two germline ends. CDR1 and CDR2 from the germline V gene are LNHNV and YYDKDF (reference sequence).

The rearrangement joins TRBV2 to TRBJ1-1; weak D call: TRBD1 (6 bases). Trimming took off 4 bases at V and 1 base at J, with 10 bases between the two ends. CDR1 and CDR2 from the germline V gene are SNHLY and FYNNEI. This CDR3 comprises 14 residues. The CDR3 loop reads CASSVEGGNTEAFF. CDR3 coding DNA: TGTGCCAGCAGTGTGGAAGGGGGGAACACTGAAGCTTTCTTT.

CDR3 amino acids: CAWSEGFNQPQHF. Written as DNA, the CDR3 is TGTGCCTGGAGTGAGGGGTTCAATCAGCCCCAGCATTTT. V usage is TRBV30 and J usage is TRBJ1-5; maybe TRBD1 (5 bases). The CDR3 runs 13 residues. Germline V gives CDR1 GTSNPN, CDR2 SVGIG (reference sequence). V lost 1 base to trimming and J lost 3 bases, with 7 bases between them. Full variable domain (remainder filled in from reference TRBV30 and TRBJ1-5): SQTIHQWPATLVQPVGSPLSLECTVEGTSNPNLYWYRQAAGRGLQLLFYSVGIGQISSEVPQNLSASRPQDRQFILSSKKLLLSDSGFYLCAWSEGFNQPQHFGDGTRLSIL.

The chain links TRBV9 to TRBJ2-3; TRBD2 might be the D (7 bases). V was pared by 1 base and J by 6 bases, with 12 bases between. This CDR3 has 14 amino acids. Germline values: CDR1 SGDLS, CDR2 YYNGEE. CDR3 bases: TGTGCCAGCAGCGTACGGGGGGCGGGTGATACGCAGTATTTT. Protein sequence: CASSVRGAGDTQYF.